The TCR beta chain under discussion was sequenced for a study of cytomegalovirus exposure and HLA in healthy donors. Study as a whole: An analysis done earlier identified 117 million unique TCR beta sequences from about 179 million T cells.

This clone turned up a few times. As yet, its antigen is unknown. Study outcomes and limitations: Three CMV-associated chains were confirmed in vitro to be specific for CMV antigens.

The PCR used 60 Vbeta and 13 Jbeta primers. Sequencing was performed with immunoSEQ multiplex PCR; in TCRdb, only in-frame clones are kept and a portion is missing. The repertoire consists of approximately 140,000 clones, with 65% to 85% occurring once and the leading ten covering around 1.5%. The CDR3 sequence is 14 residues long. Germline values: CDR1 SNHLY, CDR2 FYNNEI. V was trimmed by 6 bases and J by 0 bases, leaving 11 bases between them. The source is a woman aged 18-30 years in good health and CMV-seronegative. The rearrangement uses TRBV2 and TRBJ1-1; D call uncertain. Sequenced input: PBMCs. The CDR3 spells CASSAQELNTEAFF. For the CDR3, the DNA is TGTGCCAGCAGCGCCCAGGAACTGAACACTGAAGCTTTCTTT.